This T cell receptor beta chain is drawn from a study of identical twins. Findings of the study overall: It was out-of-frame TCR alpha sharing in monozygotic twins that models underestimated.

To note about this clonotype: Its antigen is unknown.

TCRdb processed the 5' RACE reads anew with MiXCR; each CDR3 protein has one entry. The sample lists roughly 770,000 distinct CDR3 sequences, 18% seen once, with around 13% in the top ten. These data were also filed under a second study, of T cells expressing NK-cell markers.

This TCR was recovered from a woman younger than 35 in good health. The source material was PBMCs.

CDR3 in amino acids: CASSFSSGKTDTQYF. In DNA form, the CDR3 reads TGCGCCAGCAGCTTCAGTAGCGGGAAGACAGATACGCAGTATTTT. The V gene is TRBV5-1, the J gene TRBJ2-3, with TRBD2 identical over 8 bases. The CDR3 runs 15 residues. Germline lookup yields CDR1 SGHRS and CDR2 YFSETQ. Trimming at V came to 2 bases and at J to 3 bases, leaving 5 bases not matched to a gene.